These 30 T cell receptor beta chains share one sample of origin, sequenced in a study of T cell repertoires in cytomegalovirus infection. TCRdb re-analysed the reads in MiXCR, keeping a single row per CDR3 protein. The table has about 52,000 distinct CDR3 sequences, around 20% seen once. Their antigen targets remain unknown. The material was CD8+ T cells from cultured PBMCs, obtained from culture after CMV antigen stimulation. These receptors came from a human donor in good health (CMV status not recorded). Some clones in this sample may be carry-over from other donors' samples.

The rearrangement links TRBV29-1 to TRBJ2-7, with 12 bases matching TRBD1. Germline trimming cut 5 bases from V and 5 bases from J; bases unmatched to any gene: 4. Germline V gene data show CDR1 as SQVTM and CDR2 as ANQGSEA. The CDR3 extends over 13 amino acids. The CDR3 DNA is TGCAGCGTTCAGGGACAGGGGGCACACGAGCAGTACTTC. As protein: CSVQGQGAHEQYF.

The chain employs TRBV7-9 and TRBJ1-1; D is possibly TRBD1 (5 bases). CDR3 length equals 14 residues. The V end was cut by 2 bases, the J end by 8 bases, with 15 bases between. The germline CDR1 and CDR2 sequences are SEHNR and FQNEAQ (reference sequence). Here the CDR3 DNA reads TGTGCCAGCAGCTTAAGTTTCGGGACTCTGGAAGCTTTCTTT. It yields the protein CASSLSFGTLEAFF.

This chain connects TRBV20-1 to TRBJ1-6, with D maybe TRBD1 (5 bases). Germline V gives CDR1 DFQATT, CDR2 SNEGSKA (reference sequence). V was cut by 1 base and J by 3 bases, with 10 bases left in between. CDR3 length equals 15 residues. CDR3 sequence reads: CSARGGRGYNSPLHF. The CDR3 DNA sequence: TGCAGTGCTAGAGGGGGGAGAGGCTATAATTCACCCCTCCACTTT.

This clonotype came up a few times. The chain couples TRBV7-9 to TRBJ1-2; TRBD1 is a possible D gene (5 bases). This CDR3 comprises 15 residues. Trimming removed 1 base from V and 4 bases from J, with 13 bases in between. Germline CDR1 and CDR2: SEHNR and FQNEAQ (reference sequence). The CDR3 DNA reads as TGTGCCAGCAGCTTAGAAGACAGCATATTCTATGGCTACACCTTC. This encodes CASSLEDSIFYGYTF. The full variable domain, with the rest looked up from reference TRBV7-9 and TRBJ1-2, is DTGVSQNPRHKITKRGQNVTFRCDPISEHNRLYWYRQTLGQGPEFLTYFQNEAQLEKSRLLSDRFSAERPKGSFSTLEIQRTEQGDSAMYLCASSLEDSIFYGYTFGSGTRLTVV.

This clonotype was found once. The CDR3 spells CASRPLGTGDYGYTF. The DNA for the CDR3 is TGTGCCAGCAGACCTCTTGGGACAGGGGACTATGGCTACACCTTC. The genes are TRBV6-2 or TRBV6-3 and TRBJ1-2; 10 bases align to TRBD1. CDR1 MNHEY and CDR2 SVGEGT come from the germline V gene. The CDR3 has 15 amino acids. The V and J ends lost 6 bases and 3 bases, in that order; junction bases with no gene match: 7.

V usage is TRBV6-1 and J usage is TRBJ1-1; 9 bases map to TRBD1. Germline loops: CDR1 MNHNS, CDR2 SASEGT. The CDR3 length is 18 residues. The J segment lost 5 bases and the V segment lost 6 bases, leaving 19 bases of the junction unmatched. The CDR3 here is CASSPHNVLTGGWTEAFF. The CDR3 DNA is TGTGCCAGCAGCCCACACAACGTCTTAACAGGGGGCTGGACTGAAGCTTTCTTT.

This sequence joins TRBV19 and TRBJ2-6; 8 bases are a match to TRBD2. The trim removed 7 bases at V and 1 base at J, leaving 12 bases unmatched. Germline V lookup: CDR1 LNHDA, CDR2 SQIVND (reference sequence). CDR3 size: 18 residues. The CDR3 loop is CASIPRGGLRSGANVLTF. In nucleotides, the CDR3 is TGTGCCAGTATCCCCCGGGGGGGATTGAGGTCTGGGGCCAACGTCCTGACTTTC.

This clonotype was seen a few times. The chain is built from TRBV12-3 or TRBV12-4 and TRBJ2-7; TRBD1 might be the D (5 bases). CDR3 length equals 14 residues. Trimming stripped 5 bases from V and 0 bases from J, with 11 bases between. The CDR3 DNA sequence: TGTGCCAGCAGTCCCTCAGGGATCTCCTACGAGCAGTACTTC. Encoded protein: CASSPSGISYEQYF.

This clonotype was counted between two and nine times. The chain carries TRBV27 and TRBJ1-4; 8 bases agree with TRBD1. The CDR3 runs 15 residues. CDR1 MNHEY and CDR2 SMNVEV come from the germline V gene (reference sequence). J was trimmed by 3 bases and V by 2 bases; bases with no gene match: 2. The CDR3 sequence: CASSLVDRANEKLFF. CDR3 coding DNA: TGTGCCAGCAGTTTAGTGGACAGGGCTAATGAAAAACTGTTTTTT.

This clonotype was found a few times. V is TRBV2 and J is TRBJ2-2, with D hard to call. This CDR3 comprises 13 residues. With 6 bases removed from V and 3 bases from J, the gap between germline ends came to 8 bases. Germline lookup yields CDR1 SNHLY and CDR2 FYNNEI. The CDR3 sequence is CASRVYHTGELFF. CDR3 in DNA: TGTGCCAGCAGAGTTTATCACACCGGGGAGCTGTTTTTT.

The chain links TRBV6-2 or TRBV6-3 to TRBJ2-5; TRBD1 matches at 10 bases. Losses at the gene ends were 2 bases for V and 4 bases for J; bases not matched to a gene: 7. This CDR3 is 16 amino acids long. From germline, CDR1 is MNHEY and CDR2 SVGEGT. DNA of the CDR3: TGTGCCAGCAGTTACCCTGACAGGGGGCTTGGAGAGACCCAGTACTTC. This encodes CASSYPDRGLGETQYF.

This clonotype has only a few counts. V gene TRBV7-3 combines with J gene TRBJ2-3; 7 bases map to TRBD1. With 0 bases clipped from V and 2 bases from J, the junction kept 2 bases outside the gene matches. The germline CDR1 and CDR2 sequences are SGHTA and FQGTGA. The CDR3 runs 15 residues. CDR3 sequence reads: CASSLTGGLTDTQYF. Written as DNA, the CDR3 is TGTGCCAGCAGCTTAACAGGGGGCCTCACAGATACGCAGTATTTT.

This chain uses TRBV29-1 with TRBJ2-5; maybe TRBD2 (5 bases). The CDR3 sequence is 14 residues long. Trimming pared 2 bases from V and 2 bases from J, leaving 12 bases between. CDR1 SQVTM and CDR2 ANQGSEA come from the germline V gene. CDR3 sequence: CSVEPREGQETQYF. CDR3 bases: TGCAGCGTTGAACCCCGGGAAGGACAAGAGACCCAGTACTTC.

The genes are TRBV12-3 or TRBV12-4 and TRBJ2-7; 7 nucleotides agree with TRBD1. There are 14 residues in the CDR3. The V and J ends lost 4 bases and 2 bases, in that order; junction bases with no gene match: 5. CDR3 nucleotides: TGTGCCAGCAGTTCCCGGGACAGAACCTACGAGCAGTACTTC. Amino acid sequence: CASSSRDRTYEQYF.

J is TRBJ1-1 and V is TRBV9; TRBD1 aligns across 11 bases. The germline V gene has CDR1 SGDLS and CDR2 YYNGEE. The CDR3 runs to 16 residues. After removal of 3 bases from V and 1 base from J, the junction contained 5 bases not matched to a gene. The CDR3 nucleotides are TGTGCCAGCAGCGCCGGACAGGGGGCTAGGAACACTGAAGCTTTCTTT. It is translated as CASSAGQGARNTEAFF.

V is TRBV6-2 or TRBV6-3 and J is TRBJ2-3; maybe TRBD2 (6 bases). The V and J ends lost 2 bases and 3 bases respectively, with 9 bases between them. The CDR3 runs 14 residues. Germline V lookup: CDR1 MNHEY, CDR2 SVGEGT. Here the CDR3 DNA reads TGTGCCAGCAGTTACGGGGGGATTACAGATACGCAGTATTTT. It codes for CASSYGGITDTQYF.

Of note for this clonotype: This may arise from a read error, as a much more abundant clone is one base away. In this CDR3 the conserved last residue, phenylalanine or tryptophan, is missing, so a read error is likely. The chain links TRBV7-8 to TRBJ1-6; TRBD1 aligns across 9 bases. The CDR3 loop spans 18 amino acids. Losses at the gene ends were 5 bases for V and 7 bases for J; bases not matched to a gene: 15. The germline V gene encodes CDR1 SGHVS and CDR2 FQNEAQ. The CDR3 region is CASSPDPSGQGPNSPLHY. CDR3 in DNA: TGTGCCAGCAGCCCCGATCCATCGGGACAGGGCCCAAATTCACCCCTCCACTAT.

V usage is TRBV7-6 and J usage is TRBJ1-5, with TRBD1 identical over 9 bases. The CDR3 is made up of 14 amino acids. With V trimmed by 5 bases and J by 4 bases, 3 bases remained unmatched. CDR1 SGHVS and CDR2 FNYEAQ come from the germline V gene. DNA for the CDR3: TGTGCCAGCAGCATCGGACAGGGGAATCAGCCCCAGCATTTT. The encoded protein is CASSIGQGNQPQHF. Together with reference TRBV7-6 and TRBJ1-5, the CDR3 gives the full variable domain: GAGVSQSPRYKVTKRGQDVALRCDPISGHVSLYWYRQALGQGPEFLTYFNYEAQQDKSGLPNDRFSAERPEGSISTLTIQRTEQRDSAMYRCASSIGQGNQPQHFGDGTRLSIL.

The gene calls are TRBV5-1 and TRBJ2-1; the D call may be TRBD1 or TRBD2 (5 bases each). Trimming removed 2 bases from V and 6 bases from J, with 12 bases in between. Germline CDR1 and CDR2: SGHRS and YFSETQ. The CDR3 length is 14 residues. The CDR3 DNA reads as TGCGCCAGCAGCTTCGGCAGGGACCGCAATGAGCAGTTCTTC. This codes for CASSFGRDRNEQFF. Full variable domain (outside the CDR3, taken from reference TRBV5-1 and TRBJ2-1): KAGVTQTPRYLIKTRGQQVTLSCSPISGHRSVSWYQQTPGQGLQFLFEYFSETQRNKGNFPGRFSGRQFSNSRSEMNVSTLELGDSALYLCASSFGRDRNEQFFGPGTRLTVL.

This rearrangement joins TRBV7-2 to TRBJ2-5; maybe TRBD1 (6 bases). Per germline, CDR1 SGHTA and CDR2 FQGNSA. Trimming left V 1 base short and J 5 bases short, with 11 bases between. The CDR3 extends over 14 amino acids. The CDR3 sequence is CASSLDRVGETQYF. CDR3 coding DNA: TGTGCCAGCAGCTTAGACAGGGTAGGGGAGACCCAGTACTTC.

The chain links TRBV12-3 or TRBV12-4 to TRBJ1-4; 7 nucleotides line up with TRBD1. With 6 bases clipped from V and 4 bases from J, the junction kept 5 bases outside the gene matches. This CDR3 is 14 amino acids long. The chain's CDR3 is CASSPTGINEKLFF. CDR3 in DNA: TGTGCCAGCAGCCCGACAGGGATTAATGAAAAACTGTTTTTT.

The table lists this clonotype with many counts. The rearrangement links TRBV15 to TRBJ1-1; TRBD1 matches at 8 bases. Germline V CDR1 and CDR2: LNHNV, YYDKDF (reference sequence). Germline trimming cut 8 bases from V and 4 bases from J; bases unmatched to any gene: 6. The length of the CDR3 is 13 residues. The CDR3 DNA reads as TGTGCCACCGCCACGGACAGGGCCACTGAAGCTTTCTTT. Translated, it gives CATATDRATEAFF.

This clonotype was seen only a few times. The rearrangement uses TRBV7-2 and TRBJ2-7; D is ambiguous. V dropped 4 bases and J dropped 4 bases, with 11 bases sitting between them. The germline gives CDR1 SGHTA, CDR2 FQGNSA. This CDR3 spans 13 amino acids. The DNA of the CDR3 is TGTGCCAGCAGCTCCCTAATTGGATACGAGCAGTACTTC. It codes for CASSSLIGYEQYF.

V usage is TRBV25-1 and J usage is TRBJ1-1, with no clear D. This CDR3 comprises 13 residues. The germline CDR1 and CDR2 sequences are MGHDK and SYGVNS. V was clipped by 5 bases and J by 0 bases, with 7 bases between them. The CDR3 reads CASSMGMNTEAFF. The CDR3 DNA reads TGTGCCAGCAGTATGGGGATGAACACTGAAGCTTTCTTT.

This chain connects TRBV6-2 or TRBV6-3 to TRBJ2-5; a weak D match, TRBD2 (5 bases). V was cut by 6 bases and J by 4 bases, with 12 bases left in between. Germline-derived CDR1 and CDR2 are MNHEY and SVGEGT. The CDR3 extends over 13 amino acids. CDR3 bases: TGTGCCAGCAGGAGAGGGAGTCGAGAGACCCAGTACTTC. Translated, it gives CASRRGSRETQYF.

The chain carries TRBV6-1 and TRBJ2-7; 7 positions match TRBD1. This CDR3 region has 14 residues. Germline V gene data show CDR1 as MNHNS and CDR2 as SASEGT. The V segment lost 3 bases and the J segment 5 bases; nucleotides outside the gene matches: 7. The CDR3: CASSDADRVNEQYF. In DNA, the CDR3 is TGTGCCAGCAGTGATGCCGACAGGGTAAACGAGCAGTACTTC.

This rearrangement joins TRBV27 to TRBJ2-5; TRBD2 matches 7 bases. CDR1 MNHEY and CDR2 SMNVEV come from the germline V gene (reference sequence). The CDR3 length is 17 residues. With 6 bases clipped from V and 3 bases from J, the junction kept 16 bases outside the gene matches. CDR3 nucleotides: TGTGCCAGCAGCCTGAGGAGGAGTGGGGGGGAAAAAGAGACCCAGTACTTC. Protein sequence: CASSLRRSGGEKETQYF.

The rearrangement uses TRBV7-8 and TRBJ1-6, with 9 bases lining up with TRBD1. The germline V gene encodes CDR1 SGHVS and CDR2 FQNEAQ. The V segment lost 6 bases and the J segment 8 bases; nucleotides outside the gene matches: 5. The CDR3 is 14 residues long. The CDR3 sequence: CASSFGQGYSPLHF. CDR3 DNA: TGTGCCAGCAGTTTCGGACAGGGGTATTCACCCCTCCACTTT. Drawing the rest from reference TRBV7-8 and TRBJ1-6, the complete variable domain is GAGVSQSPRYKVAKRGQDVALRCDPISGHVSLFWYQQALGQGPEFLTYFQNEAQLDKSGLPSDRFFAERPEGSVSTLKIQRTQQEDSAVYLCASSFGQGYSPLHFGNGTRLTVT.

The chain joins TRBV7-6 to TRBJ1-2, with D hard to call. CDR3 length: 13 residues. Trimming cost V 1 base and J 2 bases, with 5 bases left between them. The germline V gene has CDR1 SGHVS and CDR2 FNYEAQ. CDR3 in DNA: TGTGCCAGCAGCTTAGATGGGAACTATGGCTACACCTTC. It codes for CASSLDGNYGYTF.

Only a few counts were recorded for this clonotype. The chain uses TRBV6-1 and TRBJ2-1; D remains ambiguous. The CDR3 is made up of 12 amino acids. Germline V gene data show CDR1 as MNHNS and CDR2 as SASEGT. V shed 6 bases and J shed 7 bases, with 10 bases lying between them. CDR3 in DNA: TGTGCCAGCAGGTCCGCGTGGAATGAGCAGTTCTTC. This codes for CASRSAWNEQFF.